Described below is a single T cell receptor beta chain sequence and its context. This sample is part of a study of blood T cell repertoires in COVID-19. Study overall: The analysed material was cDNA or gDNA that came from T cells, B-cell-depleted T cells, or PBMCs.

The CDR3 loop spans 15 amino acids. Per germline, CDR1 LNHNV and CDR2 YYDKDF (reference sequence). V was pared by 5 bases and J by 6 bases, with 17 bases between. Sequenced by immunoSEQ multiplex PCR; TCRdb stores in-frame clones only, minus some. The sample has about 320,000 clones, 70% to 90% seen once; the top ten hold roughly 6.5%. The sample taken for sequencing was peripheral blood. The genes are TRBV15 and TRBJ2-1; D perhaps matches TRBD1 (6 bases). This sequence originates from a man younger than 30 who had recovered from COVID-19. Here the CDR3 reads CATSHRAGEVNEQFF. The CDR3 DNA reads TGTGCCACCAGCCATAGGGCAGGGGAAGTCAATGAGCAGTTCTTC.